The source of this TCR beta chain is a study of blood T cell repertoires in COVID-19. Authors' data handling: The assay estimated nucleated cells by amplifying reference gene primers. Assay used: immunoSEQ multiplex PCR; TCRdb lists only in-frame clones, some missing. V and J calls plus clone size are reproduced from that table; the DNA served to infer D and trimming. The table shows 94,000 or so clones, with 70% to 90% occurring only once. The germline V gene encodes CDR1 MDHEN and CDR2 SYDVKM. The CDR3 has 14 amino acids. Trimming took 5 bases from V and 3 from J, leaving 13 bases between them. The J gene is TRBJ2-5, the V gene TRBV28, with a tentative D call TRBD1 (8 bases). The sequenced material came from peripheral blood. This TCR derives from a woman in her seventies with acute or convalescent COVID-19. The CDR3 DNA reads TGTGCCAGCAGTACACAGGGGGGGAAAGAGACCCAGTACTTC. Its translation is CASSTQGGKETQYF.